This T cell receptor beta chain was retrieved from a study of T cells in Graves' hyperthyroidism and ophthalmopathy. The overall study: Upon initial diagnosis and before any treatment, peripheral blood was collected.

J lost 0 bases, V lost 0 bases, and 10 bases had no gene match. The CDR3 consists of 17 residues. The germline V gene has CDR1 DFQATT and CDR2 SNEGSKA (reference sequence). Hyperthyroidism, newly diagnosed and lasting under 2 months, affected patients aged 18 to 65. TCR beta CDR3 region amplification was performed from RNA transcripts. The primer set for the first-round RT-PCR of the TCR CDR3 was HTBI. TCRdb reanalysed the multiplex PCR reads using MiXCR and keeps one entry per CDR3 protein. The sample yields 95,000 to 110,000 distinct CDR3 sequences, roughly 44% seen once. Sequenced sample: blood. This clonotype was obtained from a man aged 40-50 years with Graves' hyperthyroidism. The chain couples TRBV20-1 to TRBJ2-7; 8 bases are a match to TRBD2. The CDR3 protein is CSARDSASGWNSYEQYF. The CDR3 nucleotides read TGCAGTGCTAGAGATTCGGCTAGCGGGTGGAACTCCTACGAGCAGTACTTC.